This TCR beta chain was documented in a study of blood T cell repertoires in COVID-19. Germline V gene lookup returns CDR1 MDHEN and CDR2 SYDVKM. Trimming removed 5 bases at V and 7 bases at J, with 15 bases between. CDR3 length equals 14 residues. Assay used: immunoSEQ multiplex PCR; TCRdb lists only in-frame clones, some missing. This sample carries about 260,000 clones, 87% of them seen once, and the ten largest clones take roughly 2%. The sequence was obtained from a woman aged 50 to 65 who had recovered from COVID-19. The specimen sequenced was peripheral blood. V is TRBV28 and J is TRBJ1-5; D possibly corresponds to TRBD1 (5 bases). The CDR3: CASSTNGADQPQHF. The CDR3 region has the DNA TGTGCCAGCAGTACGAATGGGGCCGACCAGCCCCAGCATTTT.